This T cell receptor (beta chain) was recorded in a study of cytomegalovirus exposure and HLA in healthy donors. In the PCR, 60 Vbeta and 13 Jbeta primers were used. TCRdb keeps only in-frame clones here, not all; method: immunoSEQ multiplex PCR. Of about 130,000 clones listed, roughly 80% were seen once; the top ten hold around 10%. Trimming cost V 0 bases and J 8 bases, with 17 bases left between them. The germline gives CDR1 SGHTA, CDR2 FQGNSA. This CDR3 comprises 16 residues. The chain recombines TRBV7-2 with TRBJ2-1, with D perhaps matching TRBD1 (6 bases). The sequencing input was PBMCs. The receptor comes from a male donor in good health and CMV-seropositive. The CDR3 here is CASSLAIDRRSDEQFF. The CDR3 nucleotides read TGTGCCAGCAGCTTAGCAATCGACAGGAGGTCGGATGAGCAGTTCTTC. The full variable domain, completed using reference TRBV7-2 and TRBJ2-1, is GAGVSQSPSNKVTEKGKDVELRCDPISGHTALYWYRQSLGQGLEFLIYFQGNSAPDKSGLPSDRFSAERTGGSVSTLTIQRTQQEDSAVYLCASSLAIDRRSDEQFFGPGTRLTVL.